This TCR beta chain originates from a study of shared clonotypes between healthy human individuals. With 0 bases removed from V and 4 bases from J, the gap between germline ends came to 9 bases. This CDR3 is 14 amino acids long. Germline CDR1 reads MNHNS; CDR2 reads SASEGT. Sequencing was performed with immunoSEQ multiplex PCR; in TCRdb, only in-frame clones are kept and a portion is missing. Of approximately 340,000 clones listed, about 74% are singletons. The sample holds many counts of this clone. Its antigen is as yet unknown. Points from the study as a whole: A few donors held about 5.1% of naive CD4 clonotypes in common.

This rearrangement joins TRBV6-1 to TRBJ1-2, with D uncertain. Sequencing was performed on memory CD4+ T cells sorted from blood. Subset defined: CD45RA-negative fraction. This TCR derives from a man younger than 40 in good health. The CDR3 loop is CASSEAIIGYGYTF. CDR3 nucleotide sequence: TGTGCCAGCAGTGAAGCCATTATCGGCTATGGCTACACCTTC.